The 22 T cell receptor beta chains below all came from one sample that was sequenced in a study of T-cell reconstitution after alpha-beta-depleted transplantation in children. TCRbeta library preparation incorporated unique molecular identifiers. Each CDR3 protein is one row after TCRdb ran MiXCR on the PCR reads. The sample records about 440,000 distinct CDR3 sequences, around two fifths being singletons. The specimen comprised PBMCs, sampled before TCRalphabeta/CD19-depleted stem cell transplant. The receptor source for this set is a girl aged 2-9 years with aplastic anemia, due to receive a stem cell transplant.

The CDR3 loop reads CASSPERGGVENEQFF. CDR3 nucleotide sequence: TGCGCCAGCAGCCCGGAGCGGGGGGGCGTGGAGAATGAGCAGTTCTTC. J is TRBJ2-1 and V is TRBV5-1; 10 bases align to TRBD2. Germline CDR1 is SGHRS and CDR2 is YFSETQ. V trimming: 4 bases; J trimming: 7 bases; junction bases outside the gene matches: 11. The CDR3 contains 16 residues.

This clonotype was counted at least ten times. This chain uses TRBV20-1 with TRBJ2-1, with a weak D call TRBD2 (5 bases). Between the trimmed V and J ends, which lost 2 bases and 9 bases, there was a span of 14 bases. CDR3 size: 13 residues. Germline-derived CDR1 and CDR2 are DFQATT and SNEGSKA (reference sequence). Here the CDR3 DNA reads TGCAGTGCTAGAAACCCACTAGTCGTTGAGCAGTTCTTC. Translating it yields CSARNPLVVEQFF.

This clonotype has at least ten counts. The rearrangement uses TRBV7-2 and TRBJ2-5; maybe TRBD2 (5 bases). Germline-derived CDR1 and CDR2 are SGHTA and FQGNSA. V lost 1 base and J lost 3, with 9 bases in between. This CDR3 spans 14 amino acids. The CDR3 here is CASSLDWGEETQYF. CDR3 DNA sequence: TGTGCCAGCAGCTTAGATTGGGGAGAAGAGACCCAGTACTTC.

The CDR3 DNA is TGTGCCAGCAGCGGAGCGGGAGGGGTCGCCTACAATGAGCAGTTCTTC. Translation gives CASSGAGGVAYNEQFF. The chain carries TRBV7-9 and TRBJ2-1, with 10 bases lining up with TRBD2. CDR1 is SEHNR, CDR2 FQNEAQ, per germline (reference sequence). The V segment lost 5 bases and the J segment 2 bases; nucleotides outside the gene matches: 6. The CDR3 has 16 residues.

This clonotype showed up many times. This chain joins TRBV5-1 and TRBJ2-2; a weak D match, TRBD2 (6 bases). V lost 4 bases to trimming and J lost 0 bases, with 10 bases between them. The germline CDR1 and CDR2 sequences are SGHRS and YFSETQ. This CDR3 is built from 15 residues. Here the CDR3 DNA reads TGCGCCAGCAGCGGCGGGACCTCGAACACCGGGGAGCTGTTTTTT. The encoded protein is CASSGGTSNTGELFF. Using reference TRBV5-1 and TRBJ2-2 for the parts outside the CDR3, the full variable domain is KAGVTQTPRYLIKTRGQQVTLSCSPISGHRSVSWYQQTPGQGLQFLFEYFSETQRNKGNFPGRFSGRQFSNSRSEMNVSTLELGDSALYLCASSGGTSNTGELFFGEGSRLTVL.

Remarks on this clonotype: A much bigger clone sits one base away, suggesting this may be a read error. The chain uses TRBV5-4 and TRBJ2-6; tentative D call: TRBD1 (5 bases). This CDR3 spans 15 amino acids. From germline, CDR1 is SGHNT and CDR2 YYREEE (reference sequence). CDR3: CASSLGTPGANVRTF. CDR3 DNA sequence: TGTGCCAGCAGCTTGGGAACACCTGGGGCCAACGTCCGGACTTTC.

V and J are TRBV6-1 and TRBJ2-7; TRBD1 is a possible D gene (6 bases). This CDR3 contains 15 residues. Germline assignment: CDR1 MNHNS and CDR2 SASEGT. Trimming took 0 bases from V and 4 from J, leaving 13 bases between them. In DNA, the CDR3 is TGTGCCAGCAGTGAAGCCCCGGGACACCTATACGAGCAGTACTTC. This codes for CASSEAPGHLYEQYF.

This clonotype was observed a few times. This sequence joins TRBV11-2 and TRBJ2-1; D gene ambiguous. CDR1 is SGHAT, CDR2 FQNNGV, per germline. The V gene lost 1 base and the J gene lost 2 bases, with 9 bases spanning the gap. The CDR3 has 15 residues. The CDR3 DNA is TGTGCCAGCAGCTTAGCACCAGTCGCCTACAATGAGCAGTTCTTC. Its translation is CASSLAPVAYNEQFF.

The CDR3 sequence is CASSSRTGTGSSGANVLTF. Here the CDR3 DNA reads TGTGCCAGCAGCAGCCGCACCGGGACAGGGAGCTCTGGGGCCAACGTCCTGACTTTC. V usage is TRBV3-1 and J usage is TRBJ2-6; 9 nucleotides align to TRBD1. Losses at the gene ends were 5 bases for V and 0 bases for J; bases not matched to a gene: 11. The CDR3 totals 19 residues. Germline V gene data show CDR1 as LGHDT and CDR2 as YNNKEL (reference sequence).

The rearrangement links TRBV6-5 to TRBJ2-2; no clear D. Trimming left V 0 bases short and J 5 bases short, with 13 bases between. Germline-derived CDR1 and CDR2 are MNHEY and SVGAGI. The CDR3 is 16 residues long. Here the CDR3 DNA reads TGTGCCAGCAGTTACTCGGCCAGTCCTGTTACCGGGGAGCTGTTTTTT. It codes for CASSYSASPVTGELFF.

The chain links TRBV29-1 to TRBJ1-2, with D perhaps matching TRBD1 (6 bases). The V gene lost 7 bases and the J gene lost 1 base, with 19 bases spanning the gap. Germline CDR1 SQVTM, CDR2 ANQGSEA. The CDR3 is 15 amino acids. The CDR3, as DNA: TGCAGCGCCCGACAGGACACAACTAATAACTATGGCTACACCTTC. Protein product: CSARQDTTNNYGYTF.

V and J are TRBV20-1 and TRBJ2-7; TRBD2 agrees at 9 bases. CDR1 DFQATT and CDR2 SNEGSKA come from the germline V gene (reference sequence). The CDR3 extends over 14 amino acids. J gave up 2 bases and V 3 bases, and 5 bases lay outside the gene matches. The CDR3 bases are TGCAGTGCTAGGCTGGCGGGGGGGACCTACGAGCAGTACTTC. Amino acid sequence: CSARLAGGTYEQYF.

The sample holds a few counts of this clonotype. This chain links TRBV27 with TRBJ2-3; 12 positions match TRBD2. Per the germline V gene, CDR1 is MNHEY and CDR2 is SMNVEV (reference sequence). With V trimmed by 3 bases and J by 6 bases, 13 bases remained unmatched. The CDR3 runs 18 residues. CDR3 coding DNA: TGTGCCAGCAGTTTGCGACTAGCGGGAGAGTGGGGACACGATACGCAGTATTTT. This codes for CASSLRLAGEWGHDTQYF.

This clonotype has more than one count but fewer than ten. The gene calls are TRBV4-1 and TRBJ2-1; 8 bases are shared with TRBD1. The germline CDR1 and CDR2 sequences are MGHRA and YSYEKL. V shed 0 bases, J shed 6 bases, and the junction held 4 bases outside the gene matches. This CDR3 contains 15 residues. CDR3 DNA: TGCGCCAGCAGCCAAGAGGACAGGGCCACCAATGAGCAGTTCTTC. Translation: CASSQEDRATNEQFF.

This clonotype was detected ten times or more. The chain employs TRBV13 and TRBJ2-7; the match to TRBD1 covers 9 bases. The trim removed 3 bases at V and 4 bases at J, leaving 4 bases unmatched. The CDR3 length is 14 residues. CDR1 and CDR2 (germline): PRHDT, FYEKMQ (reference sequence). This CDR3 is CASSFGQGLYEQYF. The CDR3 coding sequence is TGTGCCAGCAGCTTTGGACAGGGGTTGTACGAGCAGTACTTC.

This clonotype was detected many times. The chain links TRBV5-1 to TRBJ2-7, with 9 bases fitting TRBD2. Germline trimming cut 1 base from V and 4 bases from J; bases unmatched to any gene: 9. Germline CDR1 reads SGHRS; CDR2 reads YFSETQ. The CDR3 extends over 16 amino acids. The DNA for the CDR3 is TGCGCCAGCAGCTTGCATGAGACTAGCGGCCATTACGAGCAGTACTTC. Encoded protein: CASSLHETSGHYEQYF.

A word on this clonotype: Possible read error: a much larger clone is one base away. The rearrangement joins TRBV5-5 to TRBJ2-1; D is uncertain. The CDR3 has 12 amino acids. Germline V gene lookup returns CDR1 SGHKS and CDR2 YYEKEE (reference sequence). In nucleotides, the CDR3 is TGTGGCAGCAGCTTTACGTTCAATGAGCAGTTCTTC. It specifies CGSSFTFNEQFF.

V usage is TRBV5-4 and J usage is TRBJ2-1, with 10 bases aligning to TRBD2. The CDR3 has 16 amino acids. V lost 1 base, J lost 7 bases, and 8 bases stayed unmatched. Germline V gives CDR1 SGHNT, CDR2 YYREEE (reference sequence). The CDR3 nucleotides are TGTGCCAGCAGCTTGCCAGCGGGAGGGCCGGGGAATGAGCAGTTCTTC. Protein: CASSLPAGGPGNEQFF.

The chain joins TRBV7-2 to TRBJ1-3; D is possibly TRBD1 (5 bases). Per germline, CDR1 SGHTA and CDR2 FQGNSA. This CDR3 contains 15 residues. Trimming removed 2 bases from V and 3 bases from J, with 11 bases in between. The CDR3 loop reads CASSLSVGGGNTIYF. DNA for the CDR3: TGTGCCAGCAGCTTATCGGTGGGGGGTGGAAACACCATATATTTT.

The CDR3 DNA follows: TGCAGTGCTAGGGTAGCGGGGGAACCCATCACAGATACGCAGTATTTT. Protein sequence: CSARVAGEPITDTQYF. The V gene is TRBV20-1, the J gene TRBJ2-3; 9 bases match TRBD2. This CDR3 contains 16 residues. The V segment lost 3 bases and the J segment 2 bases; nucleotides outside the gene matches: 9. Per the germline V gene, CDR1 is DFQATT and CDR2 is SNEGSKA (reference sequence).

The rearrangement uses TRBV29-1 and TRBJ2-7; the D gene is possibly TRBD1 (6 bases). Germline V gene data show CDR1 as SQVTM and CDR2 as ANQGSEA. The CDR3 spans 15 residues. V dropped 7 bases and J dropped 0 bases, with 19 bases sitting between them. Here the CDR3 DNA reads TGCAGCGCCCAGAGTAGGGACACTGACTCCTACGAGCAGTACTTC. This encodes CSAQSRDTDSYEQYF.

The chain employs TRBV20-1 and TRBJ2-7; 10 nucleotides agree with TRBD2. V lost 2 bases, J lost 0 bases, and 7 bases stayed unmatched. The CDR3 is 16 amino acids. The germline CDR1 and CDR2 sequences are DFQATT and SNEGSKA (reference sequence). The CDR3 region has the DNA TGCAGTGCTAGAAGCCCAAGCGGGAGGGGCTCCTACGAGCAGTACTTC. Amino acids: CSARSPSGRGSYEQYF.